This T cell receptor beta chain stems from a study of blood T cell repertoires in COVID-19. V dropped 3 bases and J dropped 6; count of bases not matched to a gene: 17. Germline V CDR1 and CDR2: DFQATT, SNEGSKA (reference sequence). The CDR3 totals 16 residues. Some clones are missing from TCRdb's copy, which holds only in-frame ones; the method was immunoSEQ multiplex PCR. The table records 310,000 or so clones, roughly 90% of them present only once. The TCR was taken from a man aged 30 to 45 with COVID-19, enrolled during active disease. The sequenced sample was peripheral blood. The rearrangement links TRBV20-1 to TRBJ2-7, with TRBD2 matching 7 bases. CDR3 nucleotide sequence: TGCAGTGCTAGTTCGCCCTTGCGGGAGATTCCCTCCGAGCAGTACTTC. As protein: CSASSPLREIPSEQYF.